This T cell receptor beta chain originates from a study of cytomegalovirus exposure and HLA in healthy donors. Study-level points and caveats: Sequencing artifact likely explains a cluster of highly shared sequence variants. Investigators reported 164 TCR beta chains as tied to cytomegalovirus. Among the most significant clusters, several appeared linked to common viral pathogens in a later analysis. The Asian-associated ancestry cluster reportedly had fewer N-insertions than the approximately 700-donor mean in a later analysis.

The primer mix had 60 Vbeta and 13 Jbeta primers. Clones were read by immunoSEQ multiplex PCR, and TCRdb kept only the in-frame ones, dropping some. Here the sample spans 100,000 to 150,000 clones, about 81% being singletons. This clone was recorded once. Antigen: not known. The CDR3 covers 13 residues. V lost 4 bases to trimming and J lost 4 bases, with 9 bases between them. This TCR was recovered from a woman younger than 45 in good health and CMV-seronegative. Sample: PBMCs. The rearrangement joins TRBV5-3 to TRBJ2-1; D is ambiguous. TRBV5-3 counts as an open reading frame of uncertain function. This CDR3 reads CARSPLRYNEQFF. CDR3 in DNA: TGTGCCAGAAGCCCACTCCGGTACAATGAGCAGTTCTTC.